This T cell receptor beta chain was recorded in a study of blood T cell repertoires in COVID-19. Looking at the study overall: COVID-19 samples from acute and convalescent phases originated in the United States, Italy and Spain. Sample material is recorded as cDNA or gDNA derived from T cells, B-cell-depleted T cells, or PBMCs.

Seattle-derived patients entered the study during active infection and were followed longitudinally. Germline V lookup: CDR1 LNHDA, CDR2 SQIVND (reference sequence). Trimming stripped 5 bases from V and 6 bases from J, with 16 bases between. The CDR3 runs to 14 residues. Per the study methods: Reference gene primer amplification gave nucleated cell count estimates. Only in-frame clones appear in the TCRdb table, and some are missing; sequencing was by immunoSEQ multiplex PCR. Clonal size and the V and J genes are those of that table, whereas D and trimming came from the DNA. The table has 150,000 to 200,000 clones, just under 90% seen once.

This TCR was recovered from a woman aged 70-85 years with COVID-19, enrolled during active disease. The sample taken for sequencing was peripheral blood. The chain recombines TRBV19 with TRBJ1-1; D possibly corresponds to TRBD1 (6 bases). The CDR3 bases are TGTGCCAGTAGTCCCCCAGGGACAAGCGCTGAAGCTTTCTTT. Translation: CASSPPGTSAEAFF.